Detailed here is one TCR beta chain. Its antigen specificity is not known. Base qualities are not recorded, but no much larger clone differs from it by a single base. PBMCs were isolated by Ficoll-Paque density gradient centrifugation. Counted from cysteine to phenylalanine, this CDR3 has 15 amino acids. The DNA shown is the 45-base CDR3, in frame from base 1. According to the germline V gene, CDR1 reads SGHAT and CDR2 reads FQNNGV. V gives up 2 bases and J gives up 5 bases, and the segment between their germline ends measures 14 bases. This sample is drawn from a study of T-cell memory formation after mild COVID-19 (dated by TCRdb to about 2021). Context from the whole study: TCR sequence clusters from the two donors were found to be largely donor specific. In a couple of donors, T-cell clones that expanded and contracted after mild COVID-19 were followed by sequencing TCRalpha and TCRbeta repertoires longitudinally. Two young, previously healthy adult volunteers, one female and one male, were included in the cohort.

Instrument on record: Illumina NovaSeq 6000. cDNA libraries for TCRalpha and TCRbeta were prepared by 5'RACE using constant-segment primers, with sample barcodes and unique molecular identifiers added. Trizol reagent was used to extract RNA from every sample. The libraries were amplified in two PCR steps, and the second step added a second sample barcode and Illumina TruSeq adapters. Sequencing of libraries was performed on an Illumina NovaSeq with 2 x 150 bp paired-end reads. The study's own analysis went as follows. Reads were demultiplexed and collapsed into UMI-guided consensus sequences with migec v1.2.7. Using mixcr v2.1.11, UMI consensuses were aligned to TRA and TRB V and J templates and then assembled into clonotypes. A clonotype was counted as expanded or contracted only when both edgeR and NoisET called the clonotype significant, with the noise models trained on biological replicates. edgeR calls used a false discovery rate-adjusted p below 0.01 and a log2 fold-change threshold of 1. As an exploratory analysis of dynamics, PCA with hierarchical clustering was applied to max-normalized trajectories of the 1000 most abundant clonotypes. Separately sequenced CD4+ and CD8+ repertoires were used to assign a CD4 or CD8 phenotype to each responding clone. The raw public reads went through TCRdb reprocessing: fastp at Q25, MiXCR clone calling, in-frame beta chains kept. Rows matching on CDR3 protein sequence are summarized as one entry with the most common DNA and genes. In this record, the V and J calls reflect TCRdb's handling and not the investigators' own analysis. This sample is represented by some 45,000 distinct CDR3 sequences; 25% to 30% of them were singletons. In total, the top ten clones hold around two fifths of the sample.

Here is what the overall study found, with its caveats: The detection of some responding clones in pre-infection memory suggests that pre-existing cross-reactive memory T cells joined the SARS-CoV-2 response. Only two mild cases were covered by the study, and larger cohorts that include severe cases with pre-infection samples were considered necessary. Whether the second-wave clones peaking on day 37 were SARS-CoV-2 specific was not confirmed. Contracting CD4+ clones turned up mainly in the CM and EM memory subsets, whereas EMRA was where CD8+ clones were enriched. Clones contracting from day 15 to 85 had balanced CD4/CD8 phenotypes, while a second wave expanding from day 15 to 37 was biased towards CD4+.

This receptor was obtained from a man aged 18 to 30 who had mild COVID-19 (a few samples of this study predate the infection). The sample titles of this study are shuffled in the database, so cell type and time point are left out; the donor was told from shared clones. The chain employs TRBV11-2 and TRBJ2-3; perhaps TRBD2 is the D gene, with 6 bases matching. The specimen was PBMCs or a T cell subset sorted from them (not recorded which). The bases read TGTGCCAGCAGCTTATGGGGTTCAGCGGGAGATACGCAGTATTTT. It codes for CASSLWGSAGDTQYF.